The TCR beta chain under discussion was sequenced for a study of PD-1 blockade in classical Hodgkin lymphoma. This CDR3 comprises 11 residues. Germline V lookup: CDR1 MNHNS, CDR2 SASEGT. Produced via immunoSEQ multiplex PCR; TCRdb's table is partial and in-frame only. The repertoire holds 20,000 or so clones, roughly 80% seen once, with around 2.7% in the top ten. As to this clone: Its antigen is as yet unknown. At one end, the junction sequence differs from germline, possibly due to a read error.

Time point described: cycle 4 day 1 (C4D1), after around six weeks of nivolumab. Every single patient, without exception, relapsed after autologous stem cell transplantation, and brentuximab vedotin exposure varied. The study purified CD4+ T cells from thawed PBMCs using magnetic negative selection. Study results and limitations: Baseline TCR diversity was reportedly lower in newly diagnosed patients than healthy donors. The study found that TCR diversity rose significantly by C4D1 in CD4+ but not CD8+ cells. Patients starting nivolumab less than 1 year after ASCT had lower diversity and were excluded from later analyses. Repertoires differed for reasons still undefined, possibly disease activity or prior therapy.

The sequence was obtained from a human donor with classical Hodgkin lymphoma. This chain uses TRBV6-1 with TRBJ1-2; D ambiguous. Sequencing used CD4+ T cells from blood, obtained before the fourth cycle of nivolumab. The CDR3 loop is CASRITVLSSF. Here the CDR3 DNA reads TGTGCCAGCAGGATCACAGTCCTGTCATCCTTC.